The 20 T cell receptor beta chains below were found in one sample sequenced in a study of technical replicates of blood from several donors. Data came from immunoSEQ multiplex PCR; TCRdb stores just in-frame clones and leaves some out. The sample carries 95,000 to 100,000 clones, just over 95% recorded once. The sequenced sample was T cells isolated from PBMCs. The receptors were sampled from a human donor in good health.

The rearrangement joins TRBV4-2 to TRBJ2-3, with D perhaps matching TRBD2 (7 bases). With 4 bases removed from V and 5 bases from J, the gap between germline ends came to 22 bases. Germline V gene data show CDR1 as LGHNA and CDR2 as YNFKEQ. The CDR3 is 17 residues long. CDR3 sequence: CASSLSEGGPVRDTQYF. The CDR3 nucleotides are TGTGCCAGCAGCCTATCAGAGGGGGGGCCCGTTAGAGATACGCAGTATTTT.

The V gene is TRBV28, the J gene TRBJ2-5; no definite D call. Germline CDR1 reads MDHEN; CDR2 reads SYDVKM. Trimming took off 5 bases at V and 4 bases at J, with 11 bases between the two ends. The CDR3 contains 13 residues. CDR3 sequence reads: CASSLGSGETQYF. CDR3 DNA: TGTGCCAGCAGTCTCGGGTCTGGAGAGACCCAGTACTTC.

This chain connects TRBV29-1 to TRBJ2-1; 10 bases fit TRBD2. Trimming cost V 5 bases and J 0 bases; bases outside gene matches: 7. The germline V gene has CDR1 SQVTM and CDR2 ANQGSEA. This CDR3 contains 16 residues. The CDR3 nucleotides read TGCAGCGTTAGCGGGGGGGCCTTCGGCTCCTACAATGAGCAGTTCTTC. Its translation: CSVSGGAFGSYNEQFF.

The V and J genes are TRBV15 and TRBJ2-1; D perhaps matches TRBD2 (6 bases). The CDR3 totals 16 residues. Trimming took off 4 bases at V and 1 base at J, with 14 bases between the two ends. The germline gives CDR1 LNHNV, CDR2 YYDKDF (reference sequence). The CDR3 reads CATSTNFGGSYNEQFF. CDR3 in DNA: TGTGCCACCAGCACCAATTTCGGGGGTTCCTACAATGAGCAGTTCTTC.

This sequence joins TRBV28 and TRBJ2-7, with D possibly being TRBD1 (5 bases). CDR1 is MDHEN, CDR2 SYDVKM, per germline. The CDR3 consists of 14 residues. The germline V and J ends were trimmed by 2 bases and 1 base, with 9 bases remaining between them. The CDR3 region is CASSLIGQSYEQYF. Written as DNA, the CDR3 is TGTGCCAGCAGTTTAATCGGACAATCCTACGAGCAGTACTTC.

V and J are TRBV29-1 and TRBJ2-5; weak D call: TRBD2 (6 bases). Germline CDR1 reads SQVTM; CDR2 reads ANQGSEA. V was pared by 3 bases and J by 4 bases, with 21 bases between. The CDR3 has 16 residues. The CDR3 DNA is TGCAGCGTTGACCCGGACGTGGGGAGGTATAGAGAGACCCAGTACTTC. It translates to CSVDPDVGRYRETQYF.

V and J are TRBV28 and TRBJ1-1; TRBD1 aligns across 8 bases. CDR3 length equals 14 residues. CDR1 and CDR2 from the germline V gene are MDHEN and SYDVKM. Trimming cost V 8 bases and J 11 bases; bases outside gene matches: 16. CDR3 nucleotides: TGTGCCAGCCTCCTCAGGACAGGGAAGATTGGGGCTTTCTTT. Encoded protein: CASLLRTGKIGAFF.

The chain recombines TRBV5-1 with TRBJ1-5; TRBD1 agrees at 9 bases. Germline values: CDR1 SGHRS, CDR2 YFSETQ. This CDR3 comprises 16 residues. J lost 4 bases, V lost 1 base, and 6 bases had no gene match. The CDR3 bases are TGCGCCAGCAGCTTGAATCCACAGGGGGCTAATCAGCCCCAGCATTTT. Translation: CASSLNPQGANQPQHF.

CDR3 in amino acids: CASSLAQSGPSTDTQYF. The CDR3 DNA reads as TGTGCCAGCAGCTTAGCGCAGAGCGGCCCAAGCACAGATACGCAGTATTTT. The V call is TRBV7-9, the J call TRBJ2-3, with TRBD2 as a possible D gene (5 bases). Per germline, CDR1 SEHNR and CDR2 FQNEAQ (reference sequence). V was trimmed by 0 bases and J by 0 bases, leaving 13 bases between them. This CDR3 has 17 residues.

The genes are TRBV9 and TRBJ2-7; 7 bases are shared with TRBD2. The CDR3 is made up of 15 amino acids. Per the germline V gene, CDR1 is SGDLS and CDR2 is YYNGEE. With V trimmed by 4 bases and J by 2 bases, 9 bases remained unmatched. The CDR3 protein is CASSPNSGFAYEQYF. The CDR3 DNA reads TGTGCCAGCAGCCCCAATAGCGGGTTCGCCTACGAGCAGTACTTC.

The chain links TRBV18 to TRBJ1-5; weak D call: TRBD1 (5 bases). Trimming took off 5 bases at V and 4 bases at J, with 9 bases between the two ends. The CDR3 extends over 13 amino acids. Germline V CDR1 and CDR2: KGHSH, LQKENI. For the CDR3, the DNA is TGTGCCAGCTCAGCAGGGTTAAATCAGCCCCAGCATTTT. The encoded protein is CASSAGLNQPQHF.

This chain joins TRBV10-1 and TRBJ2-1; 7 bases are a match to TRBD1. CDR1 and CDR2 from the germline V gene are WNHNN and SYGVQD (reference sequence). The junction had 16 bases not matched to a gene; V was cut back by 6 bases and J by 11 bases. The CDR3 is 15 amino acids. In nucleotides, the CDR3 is TGCGCCAGCAGCGCCGGGACAGACCTCACTGAAAAGCAGTTCTTC. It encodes CASSAGTDLTEKQFF.

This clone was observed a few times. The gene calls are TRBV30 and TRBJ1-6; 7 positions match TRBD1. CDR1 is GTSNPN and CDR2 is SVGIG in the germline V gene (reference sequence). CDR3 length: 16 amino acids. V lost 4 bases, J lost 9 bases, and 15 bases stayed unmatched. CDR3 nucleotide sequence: TGTGCCTGGACCGCACCCCGACAGGGTGAGAGTTCACCCCTCCACTTT. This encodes CAWTAPRQGESSPLHF.

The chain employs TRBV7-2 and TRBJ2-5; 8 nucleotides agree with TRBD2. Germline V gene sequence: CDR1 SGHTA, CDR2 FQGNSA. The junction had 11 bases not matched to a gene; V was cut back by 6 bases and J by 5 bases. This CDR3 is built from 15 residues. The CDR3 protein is CASSQGGGLVETQYF. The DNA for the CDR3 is TGTGCCAGCAGTCAAGGGGGGGGACTAGTGGAGACCCAGTACTTC.

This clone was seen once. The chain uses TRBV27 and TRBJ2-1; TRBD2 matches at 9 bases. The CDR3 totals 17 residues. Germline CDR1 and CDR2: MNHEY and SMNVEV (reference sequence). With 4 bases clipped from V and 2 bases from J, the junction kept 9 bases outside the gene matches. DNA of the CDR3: TGTGCCAGCAGTTCCTTTGGTTTAGCGGGAGCCTACAATGAGCAGTTCTTC. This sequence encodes CASSSFGLAGAYNEQFF.

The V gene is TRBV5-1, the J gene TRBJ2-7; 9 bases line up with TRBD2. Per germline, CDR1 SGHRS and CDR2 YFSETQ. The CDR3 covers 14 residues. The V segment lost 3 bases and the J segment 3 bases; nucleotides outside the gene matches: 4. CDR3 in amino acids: CASSSDSGGYEQYF. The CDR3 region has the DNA TGCGCCAGCAGCTCGGATAGCGGGGGCTACGAGCAGTACTTC.

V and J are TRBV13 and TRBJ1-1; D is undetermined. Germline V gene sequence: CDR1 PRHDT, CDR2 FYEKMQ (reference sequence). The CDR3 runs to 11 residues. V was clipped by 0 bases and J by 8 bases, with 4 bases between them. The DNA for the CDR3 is TGTGCCAGCAGCTTAGGCCCAGAAGCTTTCTTT. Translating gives CASSLGPEAFF.

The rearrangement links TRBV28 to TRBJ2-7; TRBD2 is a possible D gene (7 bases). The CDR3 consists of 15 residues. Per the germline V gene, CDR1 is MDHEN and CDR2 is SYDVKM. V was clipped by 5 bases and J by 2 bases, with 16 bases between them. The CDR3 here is CASSGGGGAAYEQYF. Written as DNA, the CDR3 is TGTGCCAGCAGTGGGGGGGGCGGGGCCGCCTACGAGCAGTACTTC.

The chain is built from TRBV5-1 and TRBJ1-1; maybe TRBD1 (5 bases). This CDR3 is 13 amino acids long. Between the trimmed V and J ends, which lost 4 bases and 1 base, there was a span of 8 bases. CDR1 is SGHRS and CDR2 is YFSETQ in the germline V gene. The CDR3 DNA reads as TGCGCCAGCAGCGACAGCGCGAACACTGAAGCTTTCTTT. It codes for CASSDSANTEAFF.

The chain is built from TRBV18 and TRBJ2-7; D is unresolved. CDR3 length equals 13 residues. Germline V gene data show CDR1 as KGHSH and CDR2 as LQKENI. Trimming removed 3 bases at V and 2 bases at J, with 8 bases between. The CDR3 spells CASSPVAAYEQYF. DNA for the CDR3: TGTGCCAGCTCACCTGTGGCAGCCTACGAGCAGTACTTC.